This is a list of T cell receptor beta chains from one sample in a study of chemoradiotherapy in HPV16-positive cancers. Assay used: immunoSEQ multiplex PCR; TCRdb lists only in-frame clones, some missing. The table has 25,000 to 35,000 clones, around 88% seen once. The starting material was blood, obtained from a patient who underwent chemoradiotherapy. The origin of the receptors is a human donor with HPV-associated anogenital cancer. CDR3s include the opening cysteine and the closing phenylalanine or tryptophan. D genes are given only for firm matches. Only part of the rows carry a size: once, few, many, or a class if the clone is expanded.

D gene | J gene | CDR3 length | V gene | clone size | CDR3 DNA | CDR3 protein
. | TRBJ2-1 | 14 | TRBV6-5 | once | TGTGCCTCTAGTAGGGACATTCTATACAATGAGCAGTTCTTC | CASSRDILYNEQFF
. | TRBJ1-1 | 13 | TRBV9 | once | TGTGCCAGCAGCGTAGGGGCAGGCACTGAAGCTTTCTTT | CASSVGAGTEAFF
TRBD1 | TRBJ1-3 | 14 | TRBV2 | . | TGTGCCAGCCTCCGGGACAGCGCTGGAAACACCATATATTTT | CASLRDSAGNTIYF
. | TRBJ1-1 | 14 | TRBV19 | . | TGTGCCAGTAGTGTCAATGGGGCGGCCACTGAAGCTTTCTTT | CASSVNGAATEAFF
. | TRBJ2-2 | 14 | TRBV28 | . | TGTGCCAGCAGCCGGCACACAGGGCCCGGGGAGCTGTTTTTT | CASSRHTGPGELFF
. | TRBJ1-1 | 14 | TRBV6-5 | . | TGTGCCAGCAGTTTAACAGGGATGAACACTGAAGCTTTCTTT | CASSLTGMNTEAFF
. | TRBJ2-7 | 15 | TRBV30 | . | TGTGCCTGGAGTGTGAAAGGACTGGGGGCGTACGAGCAGTACTTC | CAWSVKGLGAYEQYF
. | TRBJ1-4 | 15 | TRBV6-1 | . | TGTGCCAGCAGTGAATGGACAGACCCCTTGGGAAAACTGTTTTTT | CASSEWTDPLGKLFF
. | TRBJ2-4 | 12 | TRBV5-5 | once | TGTGCCAGCAGCTTGGACGTGCCCATTCAGTACTTC | CASSLDVPIQYF
TRBD2 | TRBJ2-1 | 16 | TRBV11-1 | . | TGTGCCAGCAGCTTAGCGTTTCGGGAGGGCCTCAATGAGCAGTTCTTC | CASSLAFREGLNEQFF
TRBD2 | TRBJ2-1 | 15 | TRBV4-2 | . | TGTGCCAGCAGCCAGTTAGCCCCTAGCGGCGATGAGCAGCTCTTC | CASSQLAPSGDEQLF
. | TRBJ2-6 | 15 | TRBV11-2 | . | TGTGCCAGCAGCTTAACGGGGGCCGGGGCCAACGTCCTGACTTTC | CASSLTGAGANVLTF
. | TRBJ2-6 | 12 | TRBV29-1 | . | TGCAGCGTAGCAGGGTTGGCCAACGTCCTGACTTTC | CSVAGLANVLTF
. | TRBJ2-3 | 17 | TRBV5-1 | . | TGCGCCAGCAGCCACGGGGGTCAGGGGAGTGGCACAGATACGCAGTATTTT | CASSHGGQGSGTDTQYF
TRBD1 | TRBJ1-1 | 16 | TRBV7-2 | . | TGTGCCAGCAGCCGAGATTGGACAGGGTATATCACTGAAGCTTTCTTT | CASSRDWTGYITEAFF
. | TRBJ2-3 | 15 | TRBV18 | . | TGTGCCAGCTCTTCTCAACCGGGCCCCCCAGATACGCAGTATTTT | CASSSQPGPPDTQYF
. | TRBJ2-1 | 14 | TRBV10-1 | . | TGCGCCAGCAGTGAGTCAATTAGGGGCAATGAGCAGTTCTTC | CASSESIRGNEQFF
. | TRBJ2-5 | 18 | TRBV18 | . | TGTGCCAGCTCACCAACACTTTGGCTGGGGCAGGGATGGGAGACCCAGTACTTC | CASSPTLWLGQGWETQYF
. | TRBJ1-1 | 19 | TRBV19 | . | TGTGCCAGTAGTATTGAAGTCGGGACACTAGCCCCTATGAACACTGAAGCTTTCTTT | CASSIEVGTLAPMNTEAFF
. | TRBJ1-6 | 14 | TRBV6-5 | once | TGTGCCAGCAGTTACGGGACACGGTCTACACCCCTCCACTTT | CASSYGTRSTPLHF
. | TRBJ1-5 | 16 | TRBV5-1 | . | TGCGCCAGCAGCAGGGGAGGGGCATATAGCAATCAGCCCCAGCATTTT | CASSRGGAYSNQPQHF
TRBD1 | TRBJ2-3 | 18 | TRBV27 | . | TGTGCCAGCAGTTTTAGGGGGGGGACAGGGGGACAAACAGATACGCAGTATTTT | CASSFRGGTGGQTDTQYF
. | TRBJ1-4 | 15 | TRBV7-9 | once | TGTGCCAGCAGCTTAATGGCAGGGGTCGAAGAAAAACTGTTTTTT | CASSLMAGVEEKLFF
TRBD1 | TRBJ2-7 | 16 | TRBV28 | . | TGTGCCAGCAGTTTTCCCCGGACAGGGGAAATCTACGAGCAGTACTTC | CASSFPRTGEIYEQYF
. | TRBJ1-1 | 14 | TRBV6-5 | . | TGTGCCAGCAGTTACGAACTTTTACCAGGGCCGGCTTTCTTT | CASSYELLPGPAFF
. | TRBJ1-2 | 15 | TRBV9 | . | TGTGCCAGCAGCGCCGCAAGGGGCATAGACTATGGCTACACCTTC | CASSAARGIDYGYTF
. | TRBJ2-7 | 12 | TRBV7-9 | . | TGTGCCAGCAGCTTACTTAACTACGAGCAGTACTTC | CASSLLNYEQYF
. | TRBJ2-1 | 16 | TRBV18 | . | TGTGCCAGCTCACCACCAGAAAGGGGTGGAAGAAATGAGCAGTTCTTC | CASSPPERGGRNEQFF
. | TRBJ1-1 | 12 | TRBV27 | . | TGTGCCAGCAGTTTAATAGGGGGAACCGCTTTCTTT | CASSLIGGTAFF
. | TRBJ1-1 | 11 | TRBV19 | few | TGTGCCAGCCGTAGGGCGAAAAGGGCTTTCTTT | CASRRAKRAFF
. | TRBJ2-5 | 14 | TRBV5-1 | . | TGCGCCAGCAGCTTGGTAACGAGTCAAGAGACCCAGTACTTC | CASSLVTSQETQYF
. | TRBJ2-7 | 15 | TRBV19 | . | TGTGCCAGTAGGCACTTACAGTCCTCTAGGTACGAGCAGTACTTC | CASRHLQSSRYEQYF
. | TRBJ1-1 | 16 | TRBV5-6 | . | TGTGCCAGCAGCCTACAGGGTGTGGGAATGAACACTGAAGCTTTCTTT | CASSLQGVGMNTEAFF
. | TRBJ2-5 | 16 | TRBV4-1 | . | TGCGCCAGCAGCCAAGTTTTGACGGTGGAAAAAGAGACCCAGTACTTC | CASSQVLTVEKETQYF
. | TRBJ1-1 | 13 | TRBV19 | . | TGTGCCAGTAGTATAGATCGAGACGGTGAAGCTTTCTTT | CASSIDRDGEAFF
. | TRBJ1-2 | 13 | TRBV27 | . | TGTGCCAGCAGTTTTACACGACACTATGGCTACACCTTC | CASSFTRHYGYTF
. | TRBJ2-7 | 14 | TRBV30 | . | TGTGCCTGGAGTCTTACCGGGACATCTCTCGAGCAGTACTTC | CAWSLTGTSLEQYF
TRBD2 | TRBJ2-2 | 17 | TRBV11-2 | . | TGTGCCAGCAACCGTGGAGCTAGCGGGGGAAACACCGGGGAGCTGTTTTTT | CASNRGASGGNTGELFF
TRBD1 | TRBJ1-2 | 16 | TRBV30 | . | TGTGCCTGGAGTGCCGGTCCGATACAGGGGGCGCGGGGCTACACCTTC | CAWSAGPIQGARGYTF
TRBD2 | TRBJ2-7 | 14 | TRBV11-3 | . | TGTGCCACACCGGGACTAGCGTATTCCTACGAGCAGTACTTC | CATPGLAYSYEQYF
TRBD2 | TRBJ2-7 | 15 | TRBV29-1 | . | TGCAGCGTGGGGGGGGGTCTAGCGGGAGCCCACGAGCAGTACTTC | CSVGGGLAGAHEQYF
. | TRBJ2-5 | 14 | TRBV27 | . | TGTGCCAGCAGTTTTGGGGCAGGACAAGAGACCCAGTACTTC | CASSFGAGQETQYF
. | TRBJ1-2 | 15 | TRBV2 | . | TGTGCCAGCATCGGGACGTTCGCTTACAAGTATGGCTACACCTTC | CASIGTFAYKYGYTF